This T cell receptor beta chain was obtained from a study of T-cell memory formation after mild COVID-19. Study results and limitations: Later expanders leaned CD4+, whereas day 15 to 85 contracting clones were balanced CD4/CD8.

This clonotype was observed a handful of times. Antigen unknown. TCRdb re-called the 5' RACE reads through MiXCR, storing one row per CDR3 protein. This table has 200,000 to 250,000 distinct CDR3 sequences, approximately 9% appearing once. This CDR3 region has 20 residues. V lost 4 bases to trimming and J lost 2 bases, with 29 bases between them. Looked up from germline, CDR1 is SGHVS and CDR2 is FQNEAQ. The clonotype comes from a man younger than 30 who had mild COVID-19 (a few samples of this study predate the infection). Cell type and time point are not known. The material sequenced was PBMCs or a T cell subset sorted from them (not recorded which). The V gene is TRBV7-8, the J gene TRBJ2-5, with D perhaps TRBD2 (6 bases). The CDR3 DNA is TGTGCCAGCAGCTCCCTTGAGGGGCGCCTGCTTGTTGGGAGGCAAGAGACCCAGTACTTC. Encoded protein: CASSSLEGRLLVGRQETQYF. Complete variable domain (other parts from reference TRBV7-8 and TRBJ2-5): GAGVSQSPRYKVAKRGQDVALRCDPISGHVSLFWYQQALGQGPEFLTYFQNEAQLDKSGLPSDRFFAERPEGSVSTLKIQRTQQEDSAVYLCASSSLEGRLLVGRQETQYFGPGTRLLVL.